This TCR beta chain was captured by sequencing in a study of blood T cell repertoires in COVID-19. Study context: The origin of the acute and convalescent COVID-19 samples was the United States, Italy and Spain. Sources were T cells, B-cell-depleted T cells, or PBMCs; the material itself was cDNA or gDNA.

As originally analysed: Amplification from reference gene primers served as the basis for estimated nucleated cell counts. Sequencing was performed with immunoSEQ multiplex PCR; in TCRdb, only in-frame clones are kept and a portion is missing. V and J calls and clone size are copied from that table; D and trimming were computed from the DNA. The sample has approximately 110,000 clones, about three quarters seen once. Sequenced: peripheral blood. This TCR was sampled from an elderly man with acute or convalescent COVID-19.

Written as DNA, the CDR3 is TGTGCCAGCAGTTTGGCGACAGCCTATGGCTACACCTTC. This codes for CASSLATAYGYTF. The chain couples TRBV28 to TRBJ1-2; D is possibly TRBD1 (5 bases). Germline CDR1 and CDR2: MDHEN and SYDVKM. This CDR3 region has 13 residues. Trimming left V 3 bases short and J 4 bases short, with 9 bases between.